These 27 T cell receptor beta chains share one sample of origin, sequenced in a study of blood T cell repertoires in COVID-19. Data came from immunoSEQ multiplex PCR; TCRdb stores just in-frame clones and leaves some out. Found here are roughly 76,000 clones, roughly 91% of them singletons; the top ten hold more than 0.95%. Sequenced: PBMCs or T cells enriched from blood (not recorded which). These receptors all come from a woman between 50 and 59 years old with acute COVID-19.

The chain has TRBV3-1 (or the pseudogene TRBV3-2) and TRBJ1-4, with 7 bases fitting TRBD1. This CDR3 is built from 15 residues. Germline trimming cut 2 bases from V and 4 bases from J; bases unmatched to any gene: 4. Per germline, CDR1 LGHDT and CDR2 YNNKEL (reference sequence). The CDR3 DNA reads TGTGCCAGCAGCCAACTGACAGGGATTAATGAAAAACTGTTTTTT. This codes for CASSQLTGINEKLFF.

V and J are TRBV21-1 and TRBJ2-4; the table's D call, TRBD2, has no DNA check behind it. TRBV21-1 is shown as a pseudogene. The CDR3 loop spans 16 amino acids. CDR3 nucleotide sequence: TGTGCCAGCAGCAAAGCTGGGCGGGGTCCCAAAAACATTCAGTACTTC. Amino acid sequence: CASSKAGRGPKNIQYF.

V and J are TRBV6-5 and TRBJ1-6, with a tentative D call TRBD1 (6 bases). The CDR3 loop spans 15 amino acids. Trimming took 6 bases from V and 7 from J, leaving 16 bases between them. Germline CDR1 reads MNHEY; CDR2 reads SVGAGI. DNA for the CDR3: TGTGCCAGCAGCTTTACAGGGCTTCTGAATTCACCCCTCCACTTT. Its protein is CASSFTGLLNSPLHF.

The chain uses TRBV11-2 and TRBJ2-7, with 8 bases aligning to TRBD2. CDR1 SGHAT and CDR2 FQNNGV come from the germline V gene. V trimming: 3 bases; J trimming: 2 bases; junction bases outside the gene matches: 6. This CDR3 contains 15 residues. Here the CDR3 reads CASSFGREGPYEQYF. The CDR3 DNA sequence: TGTGCCAGCAGCTTCGGTCGGGAGGGCCCCTACGAGCAGTACTTC.

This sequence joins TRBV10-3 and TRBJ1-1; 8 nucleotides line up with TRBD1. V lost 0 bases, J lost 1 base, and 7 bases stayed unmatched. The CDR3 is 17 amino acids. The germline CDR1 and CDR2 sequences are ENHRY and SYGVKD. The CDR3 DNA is TGTGCCATCAGTGAGTCAACAGGGGGAGTAGGGAACACTGAAGCTTTCTTT. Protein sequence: CAISESTGGVGNTEAFF.

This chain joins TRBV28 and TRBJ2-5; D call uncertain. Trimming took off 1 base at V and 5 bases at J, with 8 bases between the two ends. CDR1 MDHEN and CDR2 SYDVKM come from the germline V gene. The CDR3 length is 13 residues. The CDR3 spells CASSLFNSETQYF. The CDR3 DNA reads TGTGCCAGCAGTTTATTTAATTCGGAGACCCAGTACTTC.

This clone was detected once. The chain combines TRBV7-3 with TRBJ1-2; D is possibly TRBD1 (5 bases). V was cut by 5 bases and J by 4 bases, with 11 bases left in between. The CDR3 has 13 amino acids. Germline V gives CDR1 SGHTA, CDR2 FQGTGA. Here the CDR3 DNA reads TGTGCCAGCAGCCCCGGGGGGGGCTATGGCTACACCTTC. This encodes CASSPGGGYGYTF.

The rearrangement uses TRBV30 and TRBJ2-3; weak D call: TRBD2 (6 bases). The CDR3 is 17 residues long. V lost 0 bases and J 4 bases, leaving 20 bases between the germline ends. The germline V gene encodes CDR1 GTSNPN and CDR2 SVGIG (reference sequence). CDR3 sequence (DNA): TGTGCCTGGAGTGTAGGAGGGTCCAGTTGGGGGGCAGATACGCAGTATTTT. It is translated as CAWSVGGSSWGADTQYF.

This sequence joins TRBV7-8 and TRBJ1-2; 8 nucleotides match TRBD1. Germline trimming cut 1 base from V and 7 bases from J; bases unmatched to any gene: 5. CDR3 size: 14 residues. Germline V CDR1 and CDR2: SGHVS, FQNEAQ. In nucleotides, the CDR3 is TGTGCCAGCAGCTTAGGGACAGGGCGGGGTGGCTACACCTTC. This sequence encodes CASSLGTGRGGYTF.

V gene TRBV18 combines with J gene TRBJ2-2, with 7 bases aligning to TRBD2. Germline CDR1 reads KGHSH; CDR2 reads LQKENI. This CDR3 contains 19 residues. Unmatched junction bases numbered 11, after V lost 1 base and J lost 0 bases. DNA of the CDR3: TGTGCCAGCTCACCACGGGTCGTCCTAGCGGACACGAACACCGGGGAGCTGTTTTTT. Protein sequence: CASSPRVVLADTNTGELFF.

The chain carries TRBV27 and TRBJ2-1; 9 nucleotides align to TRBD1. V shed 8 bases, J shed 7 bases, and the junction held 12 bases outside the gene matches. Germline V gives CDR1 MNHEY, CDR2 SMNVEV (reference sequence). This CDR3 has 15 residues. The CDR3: CASQTRQGENNEQFF. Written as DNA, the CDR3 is TGTGCCAGCCAAACCCGACAGGGGGAAAATAATGAGCAGTTCTTC.

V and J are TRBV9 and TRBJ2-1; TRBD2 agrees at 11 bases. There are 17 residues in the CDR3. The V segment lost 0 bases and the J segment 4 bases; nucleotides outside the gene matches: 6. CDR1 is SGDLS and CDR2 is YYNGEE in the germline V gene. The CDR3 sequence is CASSVVPTSGAYNEQFF. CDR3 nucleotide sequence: TGTGCCAGCAGCGTAGTCCCGACTAGCGGGGCATACAATGAGCAGTTCTTC.

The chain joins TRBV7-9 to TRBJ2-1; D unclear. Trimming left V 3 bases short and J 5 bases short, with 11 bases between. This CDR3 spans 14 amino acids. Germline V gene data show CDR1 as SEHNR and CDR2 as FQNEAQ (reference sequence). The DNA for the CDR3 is TGTGCCAGCAGCTTTAGTAGTAAAAACAATGAGCAGTTCTTC. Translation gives CASSFSSKNNEQFF.

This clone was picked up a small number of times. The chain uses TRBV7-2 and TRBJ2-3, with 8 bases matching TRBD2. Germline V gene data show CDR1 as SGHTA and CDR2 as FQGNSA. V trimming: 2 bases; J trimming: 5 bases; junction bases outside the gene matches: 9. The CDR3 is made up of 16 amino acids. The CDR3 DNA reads TGTGCCAGCAGCTTACAGGGACTAGGATTTAGAGATACGCAGTATTTT. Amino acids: CASSLQGLGFRDTQYF.

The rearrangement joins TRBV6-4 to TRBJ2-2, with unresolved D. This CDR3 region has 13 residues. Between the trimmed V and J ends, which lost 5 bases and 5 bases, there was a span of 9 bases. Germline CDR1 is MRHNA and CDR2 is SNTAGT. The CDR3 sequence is CASSLRGTGELFF. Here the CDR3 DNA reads TGTGCCAGCAGTCTAAGAGGAACCGGGGAGCTGTTTTTT.

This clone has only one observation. The CDR3 sequence is CASSERREAPRTDTQYF. DNA for the CDR3: TGCGCCAGCAGTGAGCGGCGGGAGGCCCCAAGGACAGATACGCAGTATTTT. The chain joins TRBV10-1 to TRBJ2-3; 8 bases match TRBD2. The germline V gene has CDR1 WNHNN and CDR2 SYGVQD (reference sequence). The CDR3 is made up of 17 amino acids. Losses at the gene ends were 2 bases for V and 3 bases for J; bases not matched to a gene: 10.

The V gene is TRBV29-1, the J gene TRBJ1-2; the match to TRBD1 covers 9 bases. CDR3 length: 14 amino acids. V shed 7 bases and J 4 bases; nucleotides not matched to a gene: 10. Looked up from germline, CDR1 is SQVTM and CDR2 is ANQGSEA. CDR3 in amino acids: CSARGTGKSYGYTF. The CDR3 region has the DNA TGCAGCGCGAGGGGGACAGGGAAGAGCTATGGCTACACCTTC.

The CDR3 reads CASSLGLAPTDTQYF. The DNA for the CDR3 is TGCGCCAGCAGCTTGGGACTAGCCCCCACAGATACGCAGTATTTT. The V gene is TRBV5-1, the J gene TRBJ2-3; 7 positions match TRBD2. The CDR3 runs to 15 residues. V was pared by 0 bases and J by 2 bases, with 3 bases of the junction left unmatched. The V gene's germline CDR1 is SGHRS and CDR2 YFSETQ. Full variable domain (remainder filled in from reference TRBV5-1 and TRBJ2-3): KAGVTQTPRYLIKTRGQQVTLSCSPISGHRSVSWYQQTPGQGLQFLFEYFSETQRNKGNFPGRFSGRQFSNSRSEMNVSTLELGDSALYLCASSLGLAPTDTQYFGPGTRLTVL.

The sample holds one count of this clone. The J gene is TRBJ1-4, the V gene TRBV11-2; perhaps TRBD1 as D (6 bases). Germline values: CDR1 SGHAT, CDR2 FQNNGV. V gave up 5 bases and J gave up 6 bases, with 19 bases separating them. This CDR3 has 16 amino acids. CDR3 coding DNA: TGTGCCAGCAGCCATTACATAGGGGACATGGATGAAAAACTGTTTTTT. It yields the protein CASSHYIGDMDEKLFF.

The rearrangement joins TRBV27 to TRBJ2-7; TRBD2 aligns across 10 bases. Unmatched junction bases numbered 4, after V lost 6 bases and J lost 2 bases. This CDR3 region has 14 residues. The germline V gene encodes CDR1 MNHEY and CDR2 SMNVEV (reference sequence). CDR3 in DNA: TGTGCCAGCAGAGCGGGAGGGGGCCCCTACGAGCAGTACTTC. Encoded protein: CASRAGGGPYEQYF.

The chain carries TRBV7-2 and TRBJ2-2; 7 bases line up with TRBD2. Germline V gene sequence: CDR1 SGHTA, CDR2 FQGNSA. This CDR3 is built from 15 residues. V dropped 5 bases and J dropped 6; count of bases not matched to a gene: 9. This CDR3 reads CASSPRVAGSGELFF. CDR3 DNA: TGTGCCAGCAGCCCTCGAGTAGCGGGCTCCGGGGAGCTGTTTTTT. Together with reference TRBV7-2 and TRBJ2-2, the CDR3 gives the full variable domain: GAGVSQSPSNKVTEKGKDVELRCDPISGHTALYWYRQSLGQGLEFLIYFQGNSAPDKSGLPSDRFSAERTGGSVSTLTIQRTQQEDSAVYLCASSPRVAGSGELFFGEGSRLTVL.

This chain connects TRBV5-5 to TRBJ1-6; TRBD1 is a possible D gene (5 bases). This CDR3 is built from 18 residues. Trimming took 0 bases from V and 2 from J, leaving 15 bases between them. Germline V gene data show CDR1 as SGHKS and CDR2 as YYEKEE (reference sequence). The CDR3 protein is CASSLAGGKSAYNSPLHF. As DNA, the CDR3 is TGTGCCAGCAGCTTGGCCGGGGGGAAGAGTGCCTATAATTCACCCCTCCACTTT.

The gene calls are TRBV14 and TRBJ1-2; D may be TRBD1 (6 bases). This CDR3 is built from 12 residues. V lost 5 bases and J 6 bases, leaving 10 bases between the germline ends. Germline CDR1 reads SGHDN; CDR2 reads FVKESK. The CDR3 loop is CASSSQGHGYTF. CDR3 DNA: TGTGCCAGCAGCTCACAGGGTCATGGCTACACCTTC.

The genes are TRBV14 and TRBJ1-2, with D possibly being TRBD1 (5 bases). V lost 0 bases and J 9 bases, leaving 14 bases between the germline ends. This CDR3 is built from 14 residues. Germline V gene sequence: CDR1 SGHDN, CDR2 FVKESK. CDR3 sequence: CASSQDGASRRYTF. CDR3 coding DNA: TGTGCCAGCAGCCAAGATGGGGCCTCCAGACGCTACACCTTC.

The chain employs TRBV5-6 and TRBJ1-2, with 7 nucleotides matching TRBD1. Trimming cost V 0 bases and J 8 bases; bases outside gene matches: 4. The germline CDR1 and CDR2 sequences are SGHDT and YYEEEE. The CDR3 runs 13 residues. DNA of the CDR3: TGTGCCAGCAGCTTGGACAGGGGCGGCGGCTACACCTTC. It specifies CASSLDRGGGYTF.

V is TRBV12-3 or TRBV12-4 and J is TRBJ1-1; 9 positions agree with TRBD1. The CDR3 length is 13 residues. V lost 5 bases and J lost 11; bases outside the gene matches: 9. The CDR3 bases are TGTGCCAGCAGTCCACAGGACAGGGGCACTGCTTTCTTT. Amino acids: CASSPQDRGTAFF.

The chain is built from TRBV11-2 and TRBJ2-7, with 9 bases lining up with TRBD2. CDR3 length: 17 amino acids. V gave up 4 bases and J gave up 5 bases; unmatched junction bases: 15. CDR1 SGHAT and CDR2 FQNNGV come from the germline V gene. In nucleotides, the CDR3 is TGTGCCAGCAGCTCAGATGGACTAGCGACCGAGTCCCACGAGCAGTACTTC. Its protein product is CASSSDGLATESHEQYF.